The present entry profiles one T cell receptor (beta chain) with its context. The sample originates from a study of blood T cell repertoires in COVID-19. TCRdb's table, derived via immunoSEQ multiplex PCR, lists solely in-frame clones and lacks some. The sample comprises 170,000 or so clones, roughly 87% of which are singletons, and around 7% rests with the top ten. Germline V gives CDR1 SGHDT, CDR2 YYEEEE. This CDR3 spans 16 amino acids. V shed 3 bases and J shed 2 bases, with 14 bases lying between them. The sample taken for sequencing was PBMCs or T cells enriched from blood (not recorded which). The genes are TRBV5-6 and TRBJ2-2; D is perhaps TRBD2 (7 bases). The source is a woman aged 45 to 65 who had recovered from COVID-19. CDR3 sequence reads: CASSSLGGPNTGELFF. DNA for the CDR3: TGTGCCAGCAGCTCGCTGGGGGGGCCCAACACCGGGGAGCTGTTTTTT.